These 11 T cell receptor beta chains were sequenced from one sample in a study of shared clonotypes between healthy human individuals. Data came from immunoSEQ multiplex PCR; TCRdb stores just in-frame clones and leaves some out. Here the sample spans about 470,000 clones, around 75% being singletons. Sequencing used PBMCs. Every receptor here comes from a woman in her thirties or forties in good health. Some clones in this sample may be carry-over from other donors' samples.

V and J are TRBV7-2 and TRBJ2-7; 8 bases line up with TRBD1. CDR3 size: 15 residues. Germline CDR1 and CDR2: SGHTA and FQGNSA. V trimming: 2 bases; J trimming: 4 bases; junction bases outside the gene matches: 7. The CDR3 DNA sequence: TGTGCCAGCAGCTTACAAGGACAGGGACTGTACGAGCAGTACTTC. Protein product: CASSLQGQGLYEQYF.

This chain connects TRBV7-3 to TRBJ2-3, with D possibly TRBD2 on 6 matching bases. In germline, CDR1 is SGHTA, CDR2 FQGTGA. The CDR3 consists of 16 residues. Trimming cost V 1 base and J 5 bases, with 16 bases left between them. CDR3 in amino acids: CASSLSPGWGVDTQYF. The CDR3 region has the DNA TGTGCCAGCAGCTTAAGCCCTGGGTGGGGGGTAGATACGCAGTATTTT.

This clone has just a few counts. This chain uses TRBV27 with TRBJ1-1, with TRBD1 matching 9 bases. Trimming removed 5 bases from V and 1 base from J; junction bases left unmatched: 2. Germline V gene lookup returns CDR1 MNHEY and CDR2 SMNVEV (reference sequence). The CDR3 is 14 residues long. The CDR3 is CASSRGQGNTEAFF. The CDR3 bases are TGTGCCAGCAGTCGGGGACAGGGGAACACTGAAGCTTTCTTT.

The chain carries TRBV11-2 and TRBJ2-7; either TRBD1 or TRBD2 may fit D (5 bases each). CDR1 and CDR2 from the germline V gene are SGHAT and FQNNGV. V lost 4 bases, J lost 4 bases, and 14 bases lay in between. The CDR3 has 14 residues. DNA for the CDR3: TGTGCCAGCAGCTGGCGGACAAGCGGATACGAGCAGTACTTC. It specifies CASSWRTSGYEQYF. The entire variable domain, with the rest obtained from reference TRBV11-2 and TRBJ2-7, is as follows: EAGVAQSPRYKIIEKRQSVAFWCNPISGHATLYWYQQILGQGPKLLIQFQNNGVVDDSQLPKDRFSAERLKGVDSTLKIQPAKLEDSAVYLCASSWRTSGYEQYFGPGTRLTVT.

This rearrangement joins TRBV4-1 to TRBJ1-2; D ambiguous. The CDR3 is 16 residues long. V lost 5 bases, J lost 0 bases, and 16 bases lay in between. Germline values: CDR1 MGHRA, CDR2 YSYEKL. DNA of the CDR3: TGCGCCAGCAGCGGAAGAGGTGGTGATCCTAACTATGGCTACACCTTC. It specifies CASSGRGGDPNYGYTF.

This clone was seen more than once but under ten times. The CDR3 DNA sequence: TGCGCCAGCAGCCCTTCGGAGGGGTACTATGGCTACACCTTC. This sequence encodes CASSPSEGYYGYTF. The genes are TRBV4-3 and TRBJ1-2; D perhaps matches TRBD1 (5 bases). This CDR3 region has 14 residues. Deletions cut 4 bases from V and 3 bases from J, with 12 bases between. From germline, CDR1 is LGHNA and CDR2 YSLEER.

The chain couples TRBV29-1 to TRBJ2-5, with unresolved D. Germline CDR1 reads SQVTM; CDR2 reads ANQGSEA. This CDR3 is 13 amino acids long. The CDR3 loop is CSGRTDYQETQYF. CDR3 bases: TGCAGTGGTAGGACCGACTACCAAGAGACCCAGTACTTC.

This clone appeared once. The J gene is TRBJ2-5, the V gene TRBV11-2; D call uncertain. The DNA end favors TRBJ2-7, so the J call may be wrong. Per the germline V gene, CDR1 is SGHAT and CDR2 is FQNNGV. This CDR3 region has 13 residues. The CDR3 reads CASSLVLSHEQYF. The CDR3 DNA is TGTGCCAGCAGCTTAGTTTTAAGCCACGAGCAGTACTTC.

This rearrangement joins TRBV5-6 to TRBJ1-5; D not certain. The length of the CDR3 is 12 residues. Trimming left V 2 bases short and J 8 bases short, with 8 bases between. CDR1 SGHDT and CDR2 YYEEEE come from the germline V gene. In DNA, the CDR3 is TGTGCCAGCAGCTTACAAGGAGAGCCCCAGCATTTT. This sequence encodes CASSLQGEPQHF.

This clone was counted only a few times. Within the sample, other DNA sequences also encode this same CDR3. The chain links TRBV5-1 to TRBJ1-1; TRBD1 might be the D (5 bases). The CDR3 loop spans 14 amino acids. The germline gives CDR1 SGHRS, CDR2 YFSETQ. The ends were cut back, 0 bases at V and 5 bases at J, with 11 bases in the middle. This CDR3 is CASSLAGGSTEAFF. The CDR3 DNA sequence: TGCGCCAGCAGCTTGGCCGGGGGAAGTACTGAAGCTTTCTTT.

The rearrangement uses TRBV2 and TRBJ2-7, with 7 bases aligning to TRBD1. This CDR3 is 14 amino acids long. Germline CDR1 is SNHLY and CDR2 is FYNNEI. V was clipped by 6 bases and J by 2 bases; unmatched bases: 7. In nucleotides, the CDR3 is TGTGCCAGCAGCGGCCGGGACAGTACCTACGAGCAGTACTTC. It is translated as CASSGRDSTYEQYF. The variable domain in full, completed from reference TRBV2 and TRBJ2-7, reads EPEVTQTPSHQVTQMGQEVILRCVPISNHLYFYWYRQILGQKVEFLVSFYNNEISEKSEIFDDQFSVERPDGSNFTLKIRSTKLEDSAMYFCASSGRDSTYEQYFGPGTRLTVT.